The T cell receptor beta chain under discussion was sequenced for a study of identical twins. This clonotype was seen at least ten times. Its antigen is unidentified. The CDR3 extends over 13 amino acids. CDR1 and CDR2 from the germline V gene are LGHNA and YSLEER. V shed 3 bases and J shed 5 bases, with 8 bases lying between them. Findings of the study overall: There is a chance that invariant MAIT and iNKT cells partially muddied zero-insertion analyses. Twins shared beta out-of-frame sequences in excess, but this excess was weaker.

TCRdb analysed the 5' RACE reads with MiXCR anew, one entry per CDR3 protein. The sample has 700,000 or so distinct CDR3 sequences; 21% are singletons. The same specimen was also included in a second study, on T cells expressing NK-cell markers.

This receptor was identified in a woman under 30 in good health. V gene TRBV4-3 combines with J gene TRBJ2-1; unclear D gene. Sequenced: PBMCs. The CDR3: CASSHSYNNEQFF. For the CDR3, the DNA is TGCGCCAGCAGCCACAGCTATAACAATGAGCAGTTCTTC.